This is a list of T cell receptor beta chains from one sample in a study of OX40 agonist ivuxolimab in advanced cancers. Using immunoSEQ multiplex PCR, the repertoire was profiled, and TCRdb retains in-frame clones only, with some absent. The sample has 78,000 or so clones, roughly 92% seen once. This sample comprised CD4+ or CD8+ T cells sorted from blood, obtained in a trial of the OX40 agonist ivuxolimab. These receptors originate from an adult with an advanced solid tumor such as melanoma, head and neck, liver or kidney cancer. The CDR3 runs from the conserved cysteine through the conserved F or W. D genes are given only for firm matches. Clone size is stated in some rows and not others, as once, few, many or a class when expanded.

J	D	size	V	CDR3	DNA
TRBJ2-7	.	.	TRBV18	CASSPVGLGGSYEQYF	TGTGCCAGCTCACCCGTGGGGTTGGGGGGCTCCTACGAGCAGTACTTC
TRBJ2-1	.	.	TRBV11-3	CASSLDRGTSYNEQFF	TGTGCCAGCAGCTTGGATCGGGGGACCTCCTACAATGAGCAGTTCTTC
TRBJ1-1	.	.	TRBV11-2	CASSINTGHTEAFF	TGTGCCAGCAGCATTAACACAGGGCACACCGAAGCTTTCTTT
TRBJ2-2	TRBD2	.	TRBV5-1	CASSSGLAGTGELFF	TGCGCCAGCAGCTCCGGACTAGCGGGCACCGGGGAGCTGTTTTTT
TRBJ1-1	TRBD1	.	TRBV27	CASRLQGRENTEAFF	TGTGCCAGCAGATTACAGGGGCGCGAAAACACTGAAGCTTTCTTT
TRBJ1-2	.	.	TRBV7-9	CAINPDGAFYGYTF	TGTGCCATCAACCCCGACGGAGCCTTCTATGGCTACACCTTC
TRBJ1-6	.	.	TRBV7-9	CASNPEVSPLHF	TGTGCCAGCAACCCGGAGGTTTCACCCCTCCACTTT
TRBJ1-6	TRBD1	.	TRBV5-1	CASRSVTGVSPLHF	TGCGCCAGCAGGTCGGTTACAGGGGTGTCACCCCTCCACTTT
TRBJ1-1	.	.	TRBV7-2	CASSNQGGNTEAFF	TGTGCCAGCAGCAACCAGGGCGGGAACACTGAAGCTTTCTTT
TRBJ2-7	.	.	TRBV5-1	CASSFAWRRHEQYF	TGCGCCAGCAGCTTTGCCTGGAGACGCCACGAGCAGTACTTC
TRBJ2-5	.	.	TRBV19	CASSPGHYQETQYF	TGTGCCAGTAGTCCTGGACACTACCAAGAGACCCAGTACTTC
TRBJ2-1	.	.	TRBV25-1	CASSESEQTYNEQFF	TGTGCCAGCAGTGAATCAGAACAGACCTACAATGAGCAGTTCTTC
TRBJ2-1	TRBD2	once	TRBV4-1	CASSQEATRRGGGGEQFF	TGCGCCAGCAGCCAAGAAGCAACTAGGCGGGGGGGCGGGGGTGAGCAGTTCTTC
TRBJ1-2	TRBD1	.	TRBV4-1	CASSQGTTGPYGYTF	TGCGCCAGCAGCCAGGGTACGACAGGGCCCTATGGCTACACCTTC
TRBJ1-1	.	.	TRBV12-5	CASGLPQGGRTEAFF	TGTGCTAGTGGTTTGCCACAGGGTGGGAGGACTGAAGCTTTCTTT
TRBJ1-6	.	.	TRBV5-1	CASSLGGHHLHF	TGCGCCAGCAGCTTGGGGGGACATCACCTCCACTTT
TRBJ1-3	TRBD1	.	TRBV9	CASSVGQGGNTIYF	TGTGCCAGCAGCGTAGGACAGGGTGGAAACACCATATATTTT
TRBJ1-1	TRBD1	.	TRBV7-9	CASSRTGRGNTEAFF	TGTGCCAGCAGCCGGACAGGTCGAGGGAACACTGAAGCTTTCTTT
TRBJ2-2	.	.	TRBV5-1	CASSLVRSVHGELFF	TGCGCCAGCAGCTTGGTCAGGTCCGTACACGGGGAGCTGTTTTTT
TRBJ1-1	.	.	TRBV6-5	CASNPRGVWTEAFF	TGTGCCAGCAACCCCCGGGGGGTTTGGACTGAAGCTTTCTTT
TRBJ1-6	.	.	TRBV7-9	CASSPSWGTNSPLHF	TGTGCCAGCAGCCCTAGTTGGGGGACCAATTCACCCCTCCACTTT
TRBJ2-2	TRBD1	.	TRBV14	CASSQADRGLGTGELFF	TGTGCCAGCAGCCAAGCTGACAGGGGGCTCGGCACCGGGGAGCTGTTTTTT
TRBJ2-2	TRBD1	.	TRBV6-4	CASSARQGVNTGELFF	TGTGCCAGCAGCGCGAGACAGGGGGTTAACACCGGGGAGCTGTTTTTT
TRBJ1-2	.	.	TRBV7-9	CASSLAYEAGYTF	TGTGCCAGCAGCCTAGCGTACGAGGCTGGCTACACCTTC
TRBJ1-2	.	.	TRBV5-4	CASSSRDFSNYGYTF	TGTGCCAGCAGCTCCCGGGACTTTTCTAACTATGGCTACACCTTC
TRBJ1-1	.	.	TRBV4-2	CASSQDHGDTEAFF	TGTGCCAGCAGCCAAGATCACGGGGACACTGAAGCTTTCTTT
TRBJ1-6	TRBD1	.	TRBV5-4	CASSWGTGGSYNSPLHF	TGTGCCAGCAGCTGGGGGACAGGGGGCTCCTATAATTCACCCCTCCACTTT
TRBJ1-4	TRBD1	.	TRBV5-1	CASSLVGGAGNEKLFF	TGCGCCAGCAGCTTGGTAGGGGGCGCAGGTAATGAAAAACTGTTTTTT
TRBJ1-4	.	.	TRBV5-1	CASSLEQMEKLFF	TGCGCCAGCAGCTTGGAACAGATGGAAAAACTGTTTTTT
TRBJ1-3	TRBD1	.	TRBV18	CASSPLFGTGSSGNTIYF	TGTGCCAGCTCACCTCTTTTCGGGACAGGCTCCTCTGGAAACACCATATATTTT
TRBJ1-5	TRBD1	.	TRBV12-5	CASLGTGDVFPAHNSNQPQHF	TGTGCTAGTCTTGGGACAGGGGACGTTTTTCCCGCCCATAATAGCAATCAGCCCCAGCATTTT
TRBJ2-5	.	.	TRBV15	CATSRAWGGQETQYF	TGTGCCACCAGCAGAGCTTGGGGCGGACAAGAGACCCAGTACTTC
TRBJ2-6	.	.	TRBV6-5	CASGGNTGTANVLTF	TGTGCCAGCGGGGGGAATACCGGGACAGCCAACGTCCTGACTTTC
TRBJ1-1	.	.	TRBV14	CASSQVPERQPGNGLNTEAFF	TGTGCCAGCAGCCAAGTGCCCGAGCGCCAGCCCGGGAACGGGTTAAACACTGAAGCTTTCTTT
TRBJ2-1	.	.	TRBV10-3	CAIRGAEGSYNEQFF	TGTGCCATCAGAGGAGCGGAGGGATCCTACAATGAGCAGTTCTTC
TRBJ1-5	.	.	TRBV6-1	CATTPGQYGNQPQHF	TGTGCCACCACACCTGGCCAGTATGGCAATCAGCCCCAGCATTTT
TRBJ2-1	.	.	TRBV30	CAWSVSWRGRGYNEQFF	TGTGCCTGGAGTGTAAGTTGGAGAGGGAGGGGGTACAATGAGCAGTTCTTC